These 5 T cell receptor beta chains share one sample of origin, sequenced in a study of HIV-infected children after antiretroviral therapy interruption (dated by TCRdb to 2018 to 2020). The library was obtained by 3' RACE. The instrument was an Illumina MiSeq. TCR libraries were generated from RNA by a 3' RACE protocol incorporating unique molecular identifiers so that PCR amplification bias could be corrected. TCRdb took the public reads, trimmed them with fastp at Q25, ran MiXCR for clone calling and kept in-frame beta chains. Every entry covers one CDR3 protein and lists the most common genes and DNA from its rows. The table for this sample lists approximately 95,000 distinct CDR3 sequences; 5.5% to 8.5% of them were counted only once. The top ten hold 0.85% to 1.3% of the sample. In light of the paper, this sample's treatment or condition label describes: PENTA 11 planned treatment interruption arm or continuous ART arm.

The material sequenced was CD45RA+ CD4+ T cells from PBMCs, pooled from several time points, taken from a donor given antiretroviral therapy, either interrupted or continuous. The sample's cell subset or site label is to be understood as: naive CD4+ CD45RA+ CD45RO- T cells. All receptors come from a pool of human donors with HIV.

This clonotype occurred many times. The rearrangement uses TRBV29-1 and TRBJ1-4, with TRBD1 as a possible D gene (6 bases). The V end lost 4 bases, the J end lost 7 bases, and 7 bases lay between the germline ends. The CDR3 has 11 residues. In germline, CDR1 is SQVTM, CDR2 ANQGSEA. The CDR3 DNA is TGCAGCGTTGTGGACAGTGAAAAACTGTTTTTT. Its translation: CSVVDSEKLFF.

This clonotype appeared many times. The V and J genes are TRBV7-9 and TRBJ1-1, with D tentatively TRBD1 (5 bases). V lost 1 base, J lost 5 bases, and 11 bases lay in between. The germline V gene encodes CDR1 SEHNR and CDR2 FQNEAQ (reference sequence). The CDR3 spans 14 residues. The CDR3 DNA reads as TGTGCCAGCAGCTTAGGGTTGGGGGGAACTGAAGCTTTCTTT. Its protein product is CASSLGLGGTEAFF. The full variable domain, rest sourced from reference TRBV7-9 and TRBJ1-1, is DTGVSQNPRHKITKRGQNVTFRCDPISEHNRLYWYRQTLGQGPEFLTYFQNEAQLEKSRLLSDRFSAERPKGSFSTLEIQRTEQGDSAMYLCASSLGLGGTEAFFGQGTRLTVV.

This clonotype was seen at least ten times. This sequence joins TRBV5-8 and TRBJ1-1; unclear D gene. V lost 10 bases to trimming and J lost 5 bases, with 24 bases between them. Germline V gene data show CDR1 as SGHTS and CDR2 as YDEGEE. The CDR3 spans 15 residues. The CDR3 nucleotides read TGTGCCGCGTGGGTGGAGGACGTAAAAAGGACTGAAGCTTTCTTT. Amino acid sequence: CAAWVEDVKRTEAFF.

This clonotype was seen at least ten times. The chain has TRBV12-1 and TRBJ1-6; the D call of TRBD1 is as the table states it, not checked on the DNA. TRBV12-1 is tagged as a pseudogene. This CDR3 spans 14 amino acids. The CDR3 DNA reads as TGTGCCAGCGGCTTTGCGGGGCCGGGTTCACCCCTCCACTTT. Protein sequence: CASGFAGPGSPLHF.

Concerning this clonotype: This sequence may be a read error, since a much larger clone differs from it by one base. This chain links TRBV24-1 with TRBJ2-1, with a possible D match to TRBD1 (5 bases). This CDR3 is built from 18 residues. Per the germline V gene, CDR1 is KGHDR and CDR2 is SFDVKD. The chain's CDR3 is CATSDFTGPSQPYNELFF. CDR3 nucleotides: TGTGCCACCAGTGATTTTACAGGACCATCCCAGCCCTACAATGAGCTGTTCTTC.